This T cell receptor (beta chain) was profiled in a study of beta chain features in type 1 diabetes. Study conclusions and caveats: There was a moderate but significant shortening of TCRB CDR3s in all four CD4+ subsets of Type 1 diabetes patients.

Notes on this clone: Its antigen is not known.

CD45RO/CCR7/CD25/CD127/CD95/CD27 sorting isolated CD4+ naive, central memory, regulatory and stem cell-like memory cells. cDNA synthesis used the whole RNA isolate, giving expressed TCRB sequences. Samples of naive, central memory and regulatory T cells yielded a mean of around 3.8 million reads. The data were produced by immunoSEQ multiplex PCR, yet TCRdb's version contains in-frame clones alone and is incomplete. The repertoire includes 310,000 or so clones, around 7.6% of them detected once, and around 0.44% sits in the top ten. Germline-derived CDR1 and CDR2 are SGHAT and FQNNGV. The CDR3 is made up of 14 amino acids. V lost 6 bases, J lost 0 bases, and 8 bases lay in between.

Sequences were obtained from central memory CD4+ T cells from blood. This sequence originates from a woman aged 18-29 years in good health. This sequence joins TRBV11-2 and TRBJ2-2; TRBD1 is a possible D gene (6 bases). The CDR3 reads CASRDRTNTGELFF. CDR3 coding DNA: TGTGCCAGCAGGGACAGAACGAACACCGGGGAGCTGTTTTTT.